This TCR beta chain is drawn from a study of cytomegalovirus exposure and HLA in healthy donors. Whole-study results and caveats: Among the CMV-associated chains, three were confirmed in vitro as specific for CMV antigens. Several top significant clusters appeared, in a later analysis, to be linked to common viral pathogens.

Primers included in the PCR were 60 Vbeta and 13 Jbeta primers. Original handling: A later analysis counted approximately 80 million unique TCR beta chains, about 10 million shared. The table came from immunoSEQ multiplex PCR; TCRdb's copy has only in-frame clones and leaves some out. D and trimming were read from the DNA, whereas the V and J calls and clone size are those reported in that table. The sample lists roughly 190,000 clones, 70% to 75% occurring once. The CDR3 length is 16 residues. In germline, CDR1 is MGHDK, CDR2 SYGVNS. Unmatched junction bases numbered 7, after V lost 3 bases and J lost 3 bases. Concerning this clone itself: Its specificity is unknown.

The sequence was collected from a man aged 25 to 40 in good health and CMV-seropositive. This chain uses TRBV25-1 with TRBJ1-4; TRBD1 aligns across 7 bases. Sample: PBMCs. CDR3 bases: TGTGCCAGCAGTGACCGACAGGGCGGCCCTAATGAAAAACTGTTTTTT. It specifies CASSDRQGGPNEKLFF. The entire variable domain, with the rest obtained from reference TRBV25-1 and TRBJ1-4, is as follows: EADIYQTPRYLVIGTGKKITLECSQTMGHDKMYWYQQDPGMELHLIHYSYGVNSTEKGDLSSESTVSRIRTEHFPLTLESARPSHTSQYLCASSDRQGGPNEKLFFGSGTQLSVL.